Shown below are 17 T cell receptor beta chains from a single sample sequenced in a study of cytomegalovirus exposure and HLA in healthy donors. With 60 Vbeta and 13 Jbeta primers, the PCR was carried out. Profiled with immunoSEQ multiplex PCR; TCRdb holds only in-frame clones, not every one. Among about 140,000 clones listed, approximately 82% were seen once. Material for sequencing was PBMCs. These receptors all come from a woman aged 40 to 50 in good health and CMV-seronegative.

The chain employs TRBV5-8 and TRBJ2-3; D is possibly TRBD2 (5 bases). CDR3 length: 15 residues. CDR1 is SGHTS, CDR2 YDEGEE, per germline. Trimming took off 4 bases at V and 0 bases at J, with 12 bases between the two ends. The CDR3 DNA is TGTGCCAGCAGCGTACCGAGGGCTAGCACAGATACGCAGTATTTT. It codes for CASSVPRASTDTQYF.

The chain has TRBV28 and TRBJ1-2, with 11 bases lining up with TRBD1. The CDR3 consists of 17 residues. The V gene's germline CDR1 is MDHEN and CDR2 SYDVKM. V trimming: 4 bases; J trimming: 4 bases; junction bases outside the gene matches: 11. The CDR3 protein is CASSSLPGQGVLYGYTF. The CDR3 DNA reads TGTGCCAGCAGTTCGTTACCGGGACAGGGGGTCCTCTATGGCTACACCTTC.

The chain uses TRBV18 and TRBJ2-7; tentatively, D is TRBD2 (5 bases). The CDR3 spans 14 residues. Germline V CDR1 and CDR2: KGHSH, LQKENI. V lost 0 bases and J 0 bases, leaving 6 bases between the germline ends. Here the CDR3 DNA reads TGTGCCAGCTCACCACCCGGGGTCTCCTACGAGCAGTACTTC. Its translation: CASSPPGVSYEQYF.

The rearrangement uses TRBV5-1 and TRBJ1-3; possibly TRBD1 for D (5 bases). Trimming took 7 bases from V and 9 from J, leaving 17 bases between them. This CDR3 comprises 13 residues. Per the germline V gene, CDR1 is SGHRS and CDR2 is YFSETQ. In nucleotides, the CDR3 is TGCGCCAGCCGGAGTACCCTCGGGGGCACCATATATTTT. This translates into CASRSTLGGTIYF.

The V gene is TRBV4-3, the J gene TRBJ2-1, with D tentatively TRBD2 (7 bases). CDR3 length: 17 amino acids. CDR1 LGHNA and CDR2 YSLEER come from the germline V gene. V was clipped by 0 bases and J by 3 bases, with 15 bases between them. The DNA of the CDR3 is TGCGCCAGCAGCCAAGATGGGAGGGGGGGATTCTACAATGAGCAGTTCTTC. Amino acid sequence: CASSQDGRGGFYNEQFF.

The V and J genes are TRBV29-1 and TRBJ2-1; maybe TRBD2 (5 bases). V was trimmed by 2 bases and J by 1 base, leaving 15 bases between them. This CDR3 contains 16 residues. The germline CDR1 and CDR2 sequences are SQVTM and ANQGSEA. CDR3 residues: CSVESNKGESYNEQFF. As DNA, the CDR3 is TGCAGCGTTGAAAGCAACAAGGGAGAGTCCTACAATGAGCAGTTCTTC.

The chain carries TRBV9 and TRBJ2-1; D gene ambiguous. V gave up 3 bases and J gave up 4 bases, with 17 bases separating them. Germline V gene data show CDR1 as SGDLS and CDR2 as YYNGEE. The CDR3 contains 16 residues. For the CDR3, the DNA is TGTGCCAGCAGCGAGCCCCAAAGTTCGAGGTACAATGAGCAGTTCTTC. It codes for CASSEPQSSRYNEQFF.

This sequence joins TRBV18 and TRBJ2-7, with D perhaps matching TRBD2 (6 bases). V lost 4 bases, J lost 3 bases, and 13 bases lay in between. CDR1 and CDR2 from the germline V gene are KGHSH and LQKENI. CDR3 size: 14 residues. CDR3 residues: CASSLRLENYEQYF. CDR3 nucleotide sequence: TGTGCCAGCTCACTCCGACTAGAAAACTACGAGCAGTACTTC.

V and J are TRBV7-2 and TRBJ2-7; 11 nucleotides agree with TRBD2. Germline V gives CDR1 SGHTA, CDR2 FQGNSA. This CDR3 comprises 17 residues. J lost 3 bases, V lost 2 bases, and 9 bases had no gene match. The CDR3 DNA sequence: TGTGCCAGCAGCTTACCGAATCCTAGCGGGAGGCGCTACGAGCAGTACTTC. The encoded protein is CASSLPNPSGRRYEQYF.

As to this clone: One junction end does not reproduce the germline sequence, and a read error may be involved. The chain combines TRBV7-9 with TRBJ1-2; D possibly corresponds to TRBD1 (6 bases). Germline loops: CDR1 SEHNR, CDR2 FQNEAQ (reference sequence). The CDR3 contains 16 residues. The CDR3, as DNA: TGTTCCAGCAGCCGAACCCGGGACAAATTCTTCTATGGCTACACCTTC. This encodes CSSSRTRDKFFYGYTF.

This rearrangement joins TRBV7-2 to TRBJ2-3; D unresolved. V was trimmed by 2 bases and J by 0 bases, leaving 9 bases between them. Germline loops: CDR1 SGHTA, CDR2 FQGNSA. CDR3 length equals 15 residues. CDR3 protein: CASSLRSVSTDTQYF. The CDR3 DNA reads as TGTGCCAGCAGCTTAAGATCGGTGAGCACAGATACGCAGTATTTT.

This clone was found a few times. CDR3 sequence: CATSTGIAETQYF. In nucleotides, the CDR3 is TGCGCCACGTCGACAGGGATTGCAGAGACCCAGTACTTC. The chain employs TRBV5-1 and TRBJ2-5, with TRBD1 matching over 7 bases. Germline assignment: CDR1 SGHRS and CDR2 YFSETQ. This CDR3 contains 13 residues. The V gene end was trimmed by 9 bases and the J gene end by 4 bases; junction bases not matched to a gene: 9.

The V and J genes are TRBV4-2 and TRBJ2-3; D call uncertain. The V end lost 1 base, the J end lost 1 base, and 6 bases lay between the germline ends. The CDR3 totals 14 residues. Germline CDR1 is LGHNA and CDR2 is YNFKEQ. The CDR3 reads CASSQGVGTDTQYF. The DNA for the CDR3 is TGTGCCAGCAGCCAAGGAGTGGGCACAGATACGCAGTATTTT.

This chain connects TRBV5-1 to TRBJ2-5, with TRBD2 identical over 7 bases. CDR1 SGHRS and CDR2 YFSETQ come from the germline V gene. The CDR3 runs 16 residues. V gave up 2 bases and J gave up 3 bases; unmatched junction bases: 10. CDR3 region: CASSLLLASQEETQYF. CDR3 sequence (DNA): TGCGCCAGCAGCTTATTACTAGCGTCCCAGGAAGAGACCCAGTACTTC.

This clone was seen only once. The DNA of the CDR3 is TGTGCCAGCAGCCCCGGGACTAGCGGCTACGAGCAGTACTTC. It translates to CASSPGTSGYEQYF. The chain joins TRBV7-8 to TRBJ2-7, with 11 positions matching TRBD2. The germline gives CDR1 SGHVS, CDR2 FQNEAQ. V lost 5 bases, J lost 3 bases, and 3 bases stayed unmatched. The length of the CDR3 is 14 residues.

V and J are TRBV9 and TRBJ2-2, with D possibly TRBD2 on 5 matching bases. The V end lost 4 bases, the J end lost 8 bases, and 21 bases lay between the germline ends. The CDR3 loop spans 16 amino acids. From germline, CDR1 is SGDLS and CDR2 YYNGEE. The CDR3 here is CASSFRNSAAKGELFF. CDR3 DNA sequence: TGTGCCAGCAGCTTCAGAAATAGCGCGGCCAAGGGGGAGCTGTTTTTT.

CDR3 in DNA: TGCGCCAGCAGCTCTGTGACCGGACAGCAAGAGACCCAGTACTTC. Translating gives CASSSVTGQQETQYF. V usage is TRBV5-1 and J usage is TRBJ2-5, with D perhaps matching TRBD1 (6 bases). The CDR3 spans 15 residues. Trimming stripped 3 bases from V and 2 bases from J, with 14 bases between. CDR1 is SGHRS, CDR2 YFSETQ, per germline.